The rows below give T cell receptor beta chains drawn from one sample of a study of blood T cell repertoires in COVID-19. Generated by immunoSEQ multiplex PCR, the TCRdb table keeps only in-frame clones and is missing some. The sample lists 350,000 to 400,000 clones; approximately 90% were seen once. The sequenced sample was PBMCs or T cells enriched from blood (not recorded which). Every receptor here comes from a woman in her thirties or forties who had been exposed to COVID-19. CDR3s include the opening cysteine and the closing phenylalanine or tryptophan. The D gene is left open where the match is weak. The size field is filled for only some rows; it gives once, few, many or a size class.

V gene	J gene	D gene	clone size	CDR3 protein	CDR3 DNA
TRBV5-1	TRBJ1-6	TRBD1	NA	CASSLATGSSYNSPLHF	TGCGCCAGCAGCTTGGCGACAGGGAGCTCCTATAATTCACCCCTCCACTTT
TRBV9	TRBJ2-3	TRBD2	once	CASSHGTSGSTSTDTQYF	TGTGCCAGCAGCCATGGGACTAGCGGGTCAACTAGCACAGATACGCAGTATTTT
TRBV23-1	TRBJ1-6	NA	NA	CATRPRIQYSPLHF	TGCGCCACCCGTCCGCGCATACAGTATTCACCCCTCCACTTT
TRBV27	TRBJ1-1	TRBD1	NA	CASRGQGARTEAFF	TGTGCCAGCAGGGGACAGGGGGCGCGGACTGAAGCTTTCTTT
TRBV4-3	TRBJ2-7	TRBD2	NA	CASSHRAGTSGYEQYF	TGCGCCAGCAGCCACCGCGCCGGGACTAGCGGTTACGAGCAGTACTTC
TRBV7-2	TRBJ1-6	NA	once	CASSLVPGSPLHF	TGTGCCAGCAGCTTAGTTCCGGGTTCACCCCTCCACTTT
TRBV11-2	TRBJ2-7	NA	NA	CASSLQGFGHEQYF	TGTGCCAGCAGCTTACAGGGTTTTGGGCACGAGCAGTACTTC
TRBV7-9	TRBJ2-4	NA	NA	CASSFAVPGAKNIQYF	TGTGCCAGCAGCTTCGCGGTTCCGGGAGCCAAAAACATTCAGTACTTC
TRBV2	TRBJ2-1	TRBD2	NA	CASSVIAGLNEQFF	TGTGCCAGCAGCGTAATAGCGGGGTTGAATGAGCAGTTCTTC
TRBV19	TRBJ1-1	TRBD1	once	CASSTRQGSTEAFF	TGTGCCAGTAGTACGAGACAGGGAAGCACTGAAGCTTTCTTT
TRBV2	TRBJ2-7	NA	NA	CAGRDFSSYEQYF	TGTGCCGGACGGGACTTCAGCTCCTACGAGCAGTACTTC
TRBV3-1/TRBV3-2	TRBJ2-6	NA	NA	CASSQQQDSGANVLTF	TGTGCCAGCAGCCAGCAACAGGACTCTGGGGCCAACGTCCTGACTTTC
TRBV9	TRBJ2-7	TRBD2	NA	CASSPLTGGYEQYF	TGTGCCAGCAGCCCGCTTACGGGGGGCTACGAGCAGTACTTC
TRBV7-9	TRBJ2-5	TRBD2	few	CASSSGLAIRFRETQYF	TGTGCCAGCAGCTCGGGACTAGCAATCAGATTTAGGGAGACCCAGTACTTC
TRBV5-6	TRBJ1-1	NA	NA	CASSINRPSEAFF	TGTGCCAGCAGTATTAACAGACCCTCTGAAGCTTTCTTT
TRBV6-6	TRBJ1-2	NA	few	CASTEVGRGYTF	TGTGCCAGCACCGAAGTAGGGAGGGGCTACACCTTC
TRBV5-1	TRBJ1-3	NA	once	CASSLGLSGNTIYF	TGCGCCAGCAGCTTGGGACTCTCTGGAAACACCATATATTTT
TRBV12-5	TRBJ2-6	TRBD1	NA	CASGKGASGANVLTF	TGTGCTTCGGGGAAGGGGGCATCTGGGGCCAACGTCCTGACTTTC
TRBV5-1	TRBJ2-3	TRBD2	NA	CASSLGASGRVTDTQYF	TGCGCCAGCAGCTTGGGGGCTAGCGGGAGGGTAACAGATACGCAGTATTTT
TRBV9	TRBJ2-7	TRBD2	NA	CASSVGPSRREGVYEQYF	TGTGCCAGCAGCGTAGGGCCGTCTAGGCGGGAGGGGGTCTACGAGCAGTACTTC
TRBV10-1	TRBJ2-3	TRBD2	NA	CASSETSGVDTQYF	TGCGCCAGCAGTGAGACTAGCGGGGTCGATACGCAGTATTTT
TRBV5-6	TRBJ1-6	TRBD1	NA	CASSFRGLNSPLHF	TGTGCCAGCAGCTTCAGGGGGCTGAATTCACCCCTCCACTTT
TRBV5-1	TRBJ1-5	NA	NA	CASSASGGSGQPQHF	TGCGCCAGCAGCGCCTCGGGGGGTTCTGGTCAGCCCCAGCATTTT
TRBV11-2	TRBJ2-7	NA	NA	CASSLGYPGQRSYEQYF	TGTGCCAGCAGCTTAGGCTATCCGGGACAAAGATCCTACGAGCAGTACTTC
TRBV19	TRBJ1-5	NA	NA	CASSQDYSNQPQHF	TGTGCCAGTAGCCAGGACTATAGCAATCAGCCCCAGCATTTT
TRBV1	TRBJ2-5	NA	NA	CTSSRRLAGGRQETQYF	TGCACCAGCAGCCGCCGACTAGCGGGAGGGAGGCAAGAGACCCAGTACTTC
TRBV15	TRBJ1-1	NA	NA	CATSVQMNTEAFF	TGTGCCACCAGCGTACAGATGAACACTGAAGCTTTCTTT
TRBV6-2/TRBV6-3	TRBJ2-7	TRBD2	NA	CASSYSTSGSIYEQYF	TGTGCCAGCAGTTACTCAACTAGCGGGAGTATCTACGAGCAGTACTTC
TRBV25-1	TRBJ1-1	NA	NA	CASSASGSPEAFF	TGTGCCAGCAGTGCCTCGGGGAGTCCTGAAGCTTTCTTT
TRBV30	TRBJ1-1	TRBD1	NA	CAWNQQGASTEAFF	TGTGCCTGGAATCAACAGGGGGCCAGCACTGAAGCTTTCTTT
TRBV7-9	TRBJ2-3	TRBD2	NA	CASSPIAGNTDTQYF	TGTGCCAGCAGCCCTATAGCGGGGAACACAGATACGCAGTATTTT
TRBV7-9	TRBJ2-1	NA	NA	CASSYNRGMEFF	TGTGCCAGCAGCTATAACCGAGGCATGGAGTTCTTC
TRBV30	TRBJ2-1	TRBD1	NA	CAWSVRTGNEQFF	TGTGCCTGGAGCGTCAGGACAGGGAATGAGCAGTTCTTC
TRBV6-5	TRBJ1-5	NA	NA	CASRKTGLGPQHF	TGTGCCAGCAGGAAAACAGGGCTCGGGCCCCAGCATTTT
TRBV5-1	TRBJ1-2	TRBD1	few	CASSLTGQGSKGYTF	TGCGCCAGCAGCTTGACCGGACAGGGGAGTAAAGGCTACACCTTC
TRBV30	TRBJ1-2	NA	NA	CAHGTSHYGYTF	TGTGCTCATGGGACATCCCACTATGGCTACACCTTC
TRBV4-1	TRBJ2-7	NA	NA	CASSQDQRLDEQYF	TGCGCCAGCAGCCAAGATCAGCGGCTCGACGAGCAGTACTTC
TRBV19	TRBJ2-1	TRBD2	NA	CASNPSGSSSYNEQFF	TGTGCCAGTAATCCTAGCGGATCCAGCTCCTACAATGAGCAGTTCTTC
TRBV13	TRBJ1-2	TRBD1	NA	CASSTDRGHYGYTF	TGTGCCAGCAGTACCGACAGGGGGCACTATGGCTACACCTTC
TRBV5-1	TRBJ2-3	TRBD2	NA	CASSTKTSGRGRTDTQYF	TGCGCCAGCAGCACAAAGACTAGCGGGAGAGGGCGGACAGATACGCAGTATTTT
TRBV24-1	TRBJ2-3	NA	NA	CATSVTSSDTQYF	TGTGCCACCAGTGTAACTAGTTCAGATACGCAGTATTTT
TRBV11-3	TRBJ2-1	TRBD2	NA	CASSLSSGGATEQFF	TGTGCCAGCAGCTTGTCTAGCGGGGGGGCCACTGAGCAGTTCTTC
TRBV30	TRBJ1-5	NA	NA	CAWKGSGGNQPQHF	TGTGCCTGGAAAGGGTCAGGGGGCAATCAGCCCCAGCATTTT
TRBV30	TRBJ2-7	TRBD1	NA	CAWSPHRGTYEQYF	TGTGCCTGGAGTCCACACAGGGGCACCTACGAGCAGTACTTC
TRBV27	TRBJ1-1	NA	NA	CASSSTGLLGRSTEAFF	TGTGCCAGCAGTTCAACGGGACTCCTGGGCAGGAGCACTGAAGCTTTCTTT
TRBV29-1	TRBJ1-3	NA	NA	CSVGGTEGTISGNTIYF	TGCAGCGTTGGGGGGACTGAAGGTACCATCTCTGGAAACACCATATATTTT
TRBV7-6	TRBJ2-5	TRBD2	NA	CASSVLAGGQETQYF	TGTGCCAGCAGCGTACTAGCGGGGGGCCAAGAGACCCAGTACTTC
TRBV5-1	TRBJ1-3	NA	once	CASSTGSGNTIYF	TGCGCCAGCAGCACAGGGAGCGGAAACACCATATATTTT
TRBV5-4	TRBJ1-2	NA	NA	CASSQTGPYGYTF	TGTGCCAGCAGCCAAACAGGGCCCTATGGCTACACCTTC
TRBV13	TRBJ1-2	NA	NA	CASSLDTDGYTF	TGTGCCAGCAGCTTAGATACTGATGGCTACACCTTC
TRBV3-1/TRBV3-2	TRBJ2-7	NA	NA	CASSRVLSDTHEQYF	TGTGCCAGCAGCCGAGTACTTAGCGATACCCACGAGCAGTACTTC
TRBV2	TRBJ1-2	NA	NA	CASSPRTDLRYTF	TGTGCCAGCAGTCCCCGGACAGACCTGAGGTACACCTTC
TRBV12-5	TRBJ1-1	TRBD1	NA	CASGLVLGTGKRAEAFF	TGTGCTAGTGGTTTGGTACTTGGGACAGGGAAGAGAGCTGAAGCTTTCTTT
TRBV6-2/TRBV6-3	TRBJ1-1	NA	NA	CASSPPSGTEAFF	TGTGCCAGCAGTCCCCCGAGCGGTACTGAAGCTTTCTTT
TRBV10-1	TRBJ1-6	NA	NA	CASSEELSYNSPLHF	TGCGCCAGCAGTGAAGAACTCTCCTATAATTCACCCCTCCACTTT
TRBV6-2/TRBV6-3	TRBJ1-1	NA	NA	CASSYSRQGTEAFF	TGTGCCAGCAGTTACTCCCGGCAGGGGACTGAAGCTTTCTTT
TRBV29-1	TRBJ2-1	TRBD2	once	CSVEWTSGRGGNEQFF	TGCAGCGTCGAGTGGACTAGCGGGAGGGGGGGCAATGAGCAGTTCTTC
TRBV7-7	TRBJ2-1	TRBD1	NA	CASSLGDRSYNEQFF	TGTGCTAGCAGCTTAGGGGACAGGTCCTACAATGAGCAGTTCTTC